This TCR beta chain was found in a study of response to subunit inactivated influenza vaccine. Study observations and caveats: With each seasonal influenza vaccination, the authors suggested, few new T cells are recruited.

This CDR3 has 15 amino acids. V was cut by 0 bases and J by 2 bases, with 11 bases left in between. Germline lookup yields CDR1 SGDLS and CDR2 YYNGEE. TCRdb re-derived calls from the RT-PCR reads in MiXCR, one entry per CDR3 protein. The sample lists about 800,000 distinct CDR3 sequences, about 20% occurring once. This clonotype turned up a few times. The antigen is undetermined. The chain combines TRBV9 with TRBJ1-2; D unclear. The sequences come from PBMCs from blood, collected 4 to 6 days after vaccination. The receptor was isolated from a man over 45 who received an inactivated influenza vaccine. In DNA form, the CDR3 reads TGTGCCAGCAGCGTAGGCGGCAGGCTAAACTATGGCTACACCTTC. Translating gives CASSVGGRLNYGYTF.